Presented here are 32 T cell receptor beta chains from one specimen sequenced in a study of shared clonotypes between healthy human individuals. Clones were sequenced by immunoSEQ multiplex PCR, and TCRdb holds only the in-frame ones, with some missing. The table has about 1.5 million clones, 98% seen once. Sequencing was done on a sample of naive CD4+ T cells sorted from blood. The subset here: CD45RA+ positively selected. These TCRs come from a man younger than 45 in good health.

The chain joins TRBV7-7 to TRBJ2-2, with TRBD1 matching 7 bases. Germline V CDR1 and CDR2: SSHAT, FNYEAQ (reference sequence). The trim removed 2 bases at V and 4 bases at J, leaving 16 bases unmatched. The CDR3 is 19 residues long. CDR3 in amino acids: CASSLRGPGGYGGTGELFF. The DNA of the CDR3 is TGTGCCAGCAGCTTACGTGGCCCAGGGGGTTATGGAGGCACCGGGGAGCTGTTTTTT.

The chain combines TRBV10-3 with TRBJ2-7; D unclear. The length of the CDR3 is 15 residues. V shed 4 bases and J shed 0 bases, with 13 bases lying between them. CDR1 is ENHRY, CDR2 SYGVKD, per germline. The CDR3 sequence is CAISVAQTISYEQYF. The CDR3 DNA reads as TGTGCCATCAGTGTCGCTCAGACAATCTCCTACGAGCAGTACTTC.

A word on this clone: This same CDR3 is encoded by further DNA sequences in the sample. The chain uses TRBV20-1 and TRBJ2-3; D gene unclear. Trimming shortened V by 5 bases and J by 4 bases, and 7 bases separated the two germline ends. Per germline, CDR1 DFQATT and CDR2 SNEGSKA (reference sequence). The CDR3 has 11 residues. CDR3 in DNA: TGCAGTGCTCCCCTAGCAGATACGCAGTATTTT. This encodes CSAPLADTQYF.

V is TRBV4-2 and J is TRBJ2-1, with 11 bases that match TRBD2. The trim removed 4 bases at V and 7 bases at J, leaving 9 bases unmatched. The germline CDR1 and CDR2 sequences are LGHNA and YNFKEQ. The CDR3 extends over 16 amino acids. CDR3 DNA sequence: TGTGCCAGCAGCCTGGGGACTAGCGGAGCGGGGAATGAGCAGTTCTTC. Amino acids: CASSLGTSGAGNEQFF.

In this sample, this clone turned up once. The V call is TRBV5-1, the J call TRBJ1-4; possibly TRBD1 for D (5 bases). Deletions cut 4 bases from V and 2 bases from J, with 9 bases between. Germline V gene lookup returns CDR1 SGHRS and CDR2 YFSETQ. CDR3 length: 14 residues. The CDR3 DNA sequence: TGCGCCAGCAGCCCAGGGTCCACTAATGAAAAACTGTTTTTT. Its translation: CASSPGSTNEKLFF.

This rearrangement joins TRBV14 to TRBJ2-7; either TRBD1 or TRBD2 may supply D (5 bases each). Trimming took off 6 bases at V and 5 bases at J, with 26 bases between the two ends. Germline V gene data show CDR1 as SGHDN and CDR2 as FVKESK. The CDR3 has 17 amino acids. The CDR3 nucleotides are TGTGCCAGCAGACCTTGCTGGGGCAGTTGGACTCTGGACGAGCAGTACTTC. This gives the protein CASRPCWGSWTLDEQYF. The whole variable domain, filled in from reference TRBV14 and TRBJ2-7, reads EAGVTQFPSHSVIEKGQTVTLRCDPISGHDNLYWYRRVMGKEIKFLLHFVKESKQDESGMPNNRFLAERTGGTYSTLKVQPAELEDSGVYFCASRPCWGSWTLDEQYFGPGTRLTVT.

J is TRBJ1-2 and V is TRBV15; no definite D call. Germline CDR1 LNHNV, CDR2 YYDKDF (reference sequence). The CDR3 runs 17 residues. V dropped 0 bases and J dropped 3 bases, with 17 bases sitting between them. The CDR3 reads CATSRDSEDELYYGYTF. CDR3 nucleotides: TGTGCCACCAGCAGAGATTCAGAGGACGAACTTTACTATGGCTACACCTTC.

The rearrangement joins TRBV5-1 to TRBJ2-7; 9 positions agree with TRBD1. Trimming at V came to 4 bases and at J to 1 base, leaving 9 bases not matched to a gene. The CDR3 runs to 16 residues. The germline CDR1 and CDR2 sequences are SGHRS and YFSETQ. For the CDR3, the DNA is TGCGCCAGCAGCATTGCCGGGACAGGGAGTTCCTACGAGCAGTACTTC. Translation gives CASSIAGTGSSYEQYF.

Of note for this clone: In the same sample, other DNA sequences code for this CDR3. The chain uses TRBV11-2 and TRBJ2-7; possible D gene TRBD1, 5 bases. Germline V gene lookup returns CDR1 SGHAT and CDR2 FQNNGV. V was shortened by 5 bases and J by 0 bases, with 14 bases between the two germline ends. The CDR3 is 15 amino acids. Here the CDR3 DNA reads TGTGCCAGCAGCCTCAGGGCCGGTAGCTCCTACGAGCAGTACTTC. As protein: CASSLRAGSSYEQYF.

CDR3 sequence reads: CASSSGTGHNEQFF. CDR3 DNA sequence: TGCGCCAGCAGTTCCGGGACAGGCCACAATGAGCAGTTCTTC. V and J are TRBV5-1 and TRBJ2-1; 8 bases are shared with TRBD1. The CDR3 length is 14 residues. The V segment lost 5 bases and the J segment 5 bases; nucleotides outside the gene matches: 6. Per the germline V gene, CDR1 is SGHRS and CDR2 is YFSETQ.

V is TRBV6-6 and J is TRBJ2-7, with D unclear. This CDR3 is 15 amino acids long. With 0 bases removed from V and 4 bases from J, the gap between germline ends came to 13 bases. Germline V gene sequence: CDR1 MNHNY, CDR2 SVGAGI (reference sequence). The CDR3 coding sequence is TGTGCCAGCAGTTACTCGAATCGCCTTTCTTACGAGCAGTACTTC. Translating it yields CASSYSNRLSYEQYF.

To note about this clone: Different DNA sequences within this sample yield the same CDR3. The chain has TRBV5-8 and TRBJ2-1; tentatively, D is TRBD1 or TRBD2 (6 bases each). With 4 bases removed from V and 2 bases from J, the gap between germline ends came to 13 bases. Germline-derived CDR1 and CDR2 are SGHTS and YDEGEE. CDR3 length equals 15 residues. CDR3 sequence: CASSLRGGTYNEQFF. The CDR3 coding sequence is TGTGCCAGCAGCCTTCGAGGGGGGACCTACAATGAGCAGTTCTTC.

This rearrangement joins TRBV18 to TRBJ2-2; 11 positions agree with TRBD2. V was pared by 6 bases and J by 5 bases, with 11 bases of the junction left unmatched. From germline, CDR1 is KGHSH and CDR2 LQKENI. The CDR3 contains 17 residues. The CDR3 sequence: CASSTVSSGRRTGELFF. CDR3 sequence (DNA): TGTGCCAGCTCGACAGTCTCTAGCGGGAGGCGGACCGGGGAGCTGTTTTTT.

The chain has TRBV28 and TRBJ1-2; 7 bases map to TRBD1. Germline CDR1 and CDR2: MDHEN and SYDVKM. The CDR3 totals 15 residues. Trimming cost V 3 bases and J 1 base; bases outside gene matches: 5. The chain's CDR3 is CASSFGQGGNYGYTF. The CDR3 DNA reads TGTGCCAGCAGTTTCGGGCAGGGGGGTAACTATGGCTACACCTTC.

The chain combines TRBV18 with TRBJ1-5, with D hard to call. The CDR3 is 13 amino acids. The V end was cut by 3 bases, the J end by 7 bases, with 10 bases between. CDR1 and CDR2 from the germline V gene are KGHSH and LQKENI. The CDR3 nucleotides read TGTGCCAGCTCACCTTCCGACGGGCAGCCCCAGCATTTT. Translated: CASSPSDGQPQHF.

This clone was seen a single time. The CDR3 loop reads CASEGRGQETQYF. The CDR3 DNA reads TGTGCCAGCGAGGGGAGGGGCCAAGAGACCCAGTACTTC. V and J are TRBV6-6 and TRBJ2-5; 7 bases are shared with TRBD2. Per the germline V gene, CDR1 is MNHNY and CDR2 is SVGAGI (reference sequence). This CDR3 is 13 amino acids long. The J segment lost 1 base and the V segment lost 8 bases, leaving 4 bases of the junction unmatched.

This clone was seen once. This rearrangement joins TRBV9 to TRBJ2-7, with 10 bases lining up with TRBD2. Germline V gene lookup returns CDR1 SGDLS and CDR2 YYNGEE. The CDR3 loop spans 14 amino acids. J gave up 4 bases and V 1 base, and 2 bases lay outside the gene matches. In DNA form, the CDR3 reads TGTGCCAGCAGCGTAACTAGCGGGACTTACGAGCAGTACTTC. It specifies CASSVTSGTYEQYF. Complete variable domain (other parts from reference TRBV9 and TRBJ2-7): DSGVTQTPKHLITATGQRVTLRCSPRSGDLSVYWYQQSLDQGLQFLIQYYNGEERAKGNILERFSAQQFPDLHSELNLSSLELGDSALYFCASSVTSGTYEQYFGPGTRLTVT.

This sequence joins TRBV5-8 and TRBJ2-1, with 9 bases lining up with TRBD2. Per the germline V gene, CDR1 is SGHTS and CDR2 is YDEGEE. The trim removed 0 bases at V and 5 bases at J, leaving 3 bases unmatched. This CDR3 is built from 15 residues. Here the CDR3 DNA reads TGTGCCAGCAGCTTGGGTAGCGGGAGAAACAATGAGCAGTTCTTC. It translates to CASSLGSGRNNEQFF.

The rearrangement links TRBV10-3 to TRBJ2-1; a weak D match, TRBD1 (6 bases). Trimming shortened V by 0 bases and J by 9 bases, and 15 bases separated the two germline ends. This CDR3 region has 15 residues. Germline assignment: CDR1 ENHRY and CDR2 SYGVKD. For the CDR3, the DNA is TGTGCCATCAGTGAGTCAGGGACACCATCGGGTGAGCAGTTCTTC. It yields the protein CAISESGTPSGEQFF.

The rearrangement uses TRBV5-1 and TRBJ2-7; D remains unclear. CDR1 is SGHRS and CDR2 is YFSETQ in the germline V gene. Trimming left V 4 bases short and J 6 bases short, with 11 bases between. This CDR3 has 12 amino acids. CDR3 nucleotide sequence: TGCGCCAGCAGCGAGACAATGTCCGAGCAGTACTTC. It translates to CASSETMSEQYF.

The genes are TRBV6-1 and TRBJ2-2; D unclear. Germline CDR1 and CDR2: MNHNS and SASEGT. The CDR3 loop spans 15 amino acids. V lost 4 bases and J lost 6, with 15 bases in between. The DNA for the CDR3 is TGTGCCAGCAGTGCTCCCGGACGGGCGGCCGGGGAGCTGTTTTTT. Translated: CASSAPGRAAGELFF.

The chain employs TRBV7-9 and TRBJ1-1; possibly TRBD1 for D (5 bases). Per germline, CDR1 SEHNR and CDR2 FQNEAQ (reference sequence). The CDR3 sequence is 13 residues long. V was pared by 5 bases and J by 3 bases, with 10 bases between. The CDR3 sequence: CASSTGTDTEAFF. The CDR3 DNA is TGTGCCAGCAGCACGGGGACGGACACTGAAGCTTTCTTT.

For the CDR3, the DNA is TGTGCCAGCTCACCCAATCGGGACAGCCAAAATAGACCCCAGCATTTT. Its translation is CASSPNRDSQNRPQHF. The chain recombines TRBV18 with TRBJ1-5; TRBD1 aligns across 7 bases. V was pared by 3 bases and J by 10 bases, with 15 bases of the junction left unmatched. Germline loops: CDR1 KGHSH, CDR2 LQKENI. The CDR3 contains 16 residues.

The chain uses TRBV27 and TRBJ1-3; the D is unclear. The length of the CDR3 is 13 residues. V lost 6 bases and J lost 0, with 6 bases in between. The germline CDR1 and CDR2 sequences are MNHEY and SMNVEV (reference sequence). The CDR3 loop is CASRAYSGNTIYF. The CDR3 nucleotides read TGTGCCAGCAGGGCCTACTCTGGAAACACCATATATTTT.

This chain uses TRBV7-2 with TRBJ1-2, with TRBD1 as a possible D gene (5 bases). The CDR3 is made up of 13 amino acids. Deletions cut 4 bases from V and 4 bases from J, with 10 bases between. Germline-derived CDR1 and CDR2 are SGHTA and FQGNSA. CDR3 DNA sequence: TGTGCCAGCAGCTGGGGGGGGAGCTATGGCTACACCTTC. Translation: CASSWGGSYGYTF.

The chain couples TRBV5-8 to TRBJ2-3, with D unresolved. The CDR3 length is 15 residues. CDR1 is SGHTS and CDR2 is YDEGEE in the germline V gene. V lost 3 bases and J lost 2, with 13 bases in between. CDR3 nucleotides: TGTGCCAGCAGCTCGGACGGACGGATCACAGATACGCAGTATTTT. It yields the protein CASSSDGRITDTQYF. Full variable domain (rest looked up from reference TRBV5-8 and TRBJ2-3): EAGVTQSPTHLIKTRGQQATLRCSPISGHTSVYWYQQALGLGLQFLLWYDEGEERNRGNFPPRFSGRQFPNYSSELNVNALELEDSALYLCASSSDGRITDTQYFGPGTRLTVL.

This sequence joins TRBV5-1 and TRBJ1-5; TRBD1 matches at 10 bases. Germline V gives CDR1 SGHRS, CDR2 YFSETQ. The CDR3 is 14 residues long. The ends lost 4 bases at V and 8 bases at J; junction bases unmatched: 6. The CDR3 protein is CASSQTGGEEPQHF. Here the CDR3 DNA reads TGCGCCAGCAGCCAGACAGGGGGCGAGGAGCCCCAGCATTTT.

A word on this clone: Other DNA sequences in the same sample also yield this CDR3. This chain links TRBV6-1 with TRBJ1-5; 7 bases are shared with TRBD1. The CDR3 runs to 15 residues. Germline V gene data show CDR1 as MNHNS and CDR2 as SASEGT. J was trimmed by 0 bases and V by 4 bases; bases with no gene match: 3. CDR3 nucleotide sequence: TGTGCCAGCAGTGGACAGGGAGTTAGCAATCAGCCCCAGCATTTT. Its translation: CASSGQGVSNQPQHF.

The V call is TRBV5-3, the J call TRBJ1-1, with 8 bases that match TRBD1. TRBV5-3 is designated an ORF whose function remains uncertain. The length of the CDR3 is 21 residues. Trimming removed 4 bases from V and 2 bases from J; junction bases left unmatched: 25. The CDR3 DNA sequence: TGTGCCAGAAGCCCTGTGGAGGGACAGGTTCGCGCCAGGTTGATTAACACTGAAGCTTTCTTT. It translates to CARSPVEGQVRARLINTEAFF.

The chain employs TRBV15 and TRBJ2-3, with no clear D. The CDR3 sequence is 11 residues long. Per the germline V gene, CDR1 is LNHNV and CDR2 is YYDKDF (reference sequence). V dropped 0 bases and J dropped 9 bases, with 4 bases sitting between them. The CDR3 DNA is TGTGCCACCAGCAGAGAAAGGACGCAGTATTTT. It yields the protein CATSRERTQYF.

This rearrangement joins TRBV27 to TRBJ2-2; 14 bases are shared with TRBD2. The CDR3 has 17 residues. Germline V gene lookup returns CDR1 MNHEY and CDR2 SMNVEV (reference sequence). The V segment lost 7 bases and the J segment 0 bases; nucleotides outside the gene matches: 4. CDR3 nucleotide sequence: TGTGCCAGCAAGGGACTAGCGGGAGTCGCGAACACCGGGGAGCTGTTTTTT. It codes for CASKGLAGVANTGELFF.

The genes are TRBV28 and TRBJ2-1, with 12 bases that match TRBD2. Per germline, CDR1 MDHEN and CDR2 SYDVKM. This CDR3 spans 18 amino acids. J gave up 5 bases and V 5 bases, and 13 bases lay outside the gene matches. The CDR3 sequence: CASSLRLAGEGEDNEQFF. As DNA, the CDR3 is TGTGCCAGCAGTCTTAGACTAGCGGGAGAGGGTGAGGACAATGAGCAGTTCTTC.